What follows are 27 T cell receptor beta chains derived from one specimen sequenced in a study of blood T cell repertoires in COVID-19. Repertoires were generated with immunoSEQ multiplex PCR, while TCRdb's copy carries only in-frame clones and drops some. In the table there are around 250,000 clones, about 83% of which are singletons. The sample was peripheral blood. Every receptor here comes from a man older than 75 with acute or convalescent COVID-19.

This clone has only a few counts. Written as DNA, the CDR3 is TGTGCCAGCAGTTTAACGGGTCCAAACACTGAAGCTTTCTTT. This sequence encodes CASSLTGPNTEAFF. The chain joins TRBV28 to TRBJ1-1, with D unresolved. This CDR3 has 14 residues. Between the trimmed V and J ends, which lost 2 bases and 2 bases, there was a span of 9 bases. Looked up from germline, CDR1 is MDHEN and CDR2 is SYDVKM. The whole variable domain, remainder taken from reference TRBV28 and TRBJ1-1, is DVKVTQSSRYLVKRTGEKVFLECVQDMDHENMFWYRQDPGLGLRLIYFSYDVKMKEKGDIPEGYSVSREKKERFSLILESASTNQTSMYLCASSLTGPNTEAFFGQGTRLTVV.

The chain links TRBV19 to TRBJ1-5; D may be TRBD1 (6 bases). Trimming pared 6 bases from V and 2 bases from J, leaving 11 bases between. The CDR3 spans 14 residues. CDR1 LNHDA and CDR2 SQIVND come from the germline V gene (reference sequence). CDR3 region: CASRRGGGNQPQHF. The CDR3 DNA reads TGTGCCAGTAGGAGGGGGGGAGGCAATCAGCCCCAGCATTTT.

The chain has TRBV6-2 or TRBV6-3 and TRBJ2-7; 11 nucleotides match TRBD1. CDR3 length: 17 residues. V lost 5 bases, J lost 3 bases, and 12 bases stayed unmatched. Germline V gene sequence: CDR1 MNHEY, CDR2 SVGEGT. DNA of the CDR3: TGTGCCAGCAGTCCCCTGACCTGGACAGGGGGCATCTACGAGCAGTACTTC. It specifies CASSPLTWTGGIYEQYF.

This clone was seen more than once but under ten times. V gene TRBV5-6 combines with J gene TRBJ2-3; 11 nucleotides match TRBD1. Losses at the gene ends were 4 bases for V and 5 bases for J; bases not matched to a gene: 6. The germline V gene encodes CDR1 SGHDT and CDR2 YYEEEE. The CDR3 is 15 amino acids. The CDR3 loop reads CASSLGQGAQDTQYF. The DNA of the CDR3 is TGTGCCAGCAGCCTTGGACAGGGGGCACAAGATACGCAGTATTTT.

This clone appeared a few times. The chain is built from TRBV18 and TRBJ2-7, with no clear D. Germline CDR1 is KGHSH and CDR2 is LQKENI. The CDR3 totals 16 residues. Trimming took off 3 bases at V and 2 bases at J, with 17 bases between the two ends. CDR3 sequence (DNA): TGTGCCAGCTCACCGGGTACCCCAGCAGGTACCTACGAGCAGTACTTC. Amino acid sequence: CASSPGTPAGTYEQYF.

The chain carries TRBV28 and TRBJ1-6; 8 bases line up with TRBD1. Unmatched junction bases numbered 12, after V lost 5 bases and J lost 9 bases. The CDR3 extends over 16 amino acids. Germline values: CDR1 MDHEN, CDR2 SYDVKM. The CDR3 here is CASSPSGQGLASPLHF. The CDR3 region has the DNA TGTGCCAGCAGTCCCTCTGGACAGGGTTTAGCTTCACCCCTCCACTTT.

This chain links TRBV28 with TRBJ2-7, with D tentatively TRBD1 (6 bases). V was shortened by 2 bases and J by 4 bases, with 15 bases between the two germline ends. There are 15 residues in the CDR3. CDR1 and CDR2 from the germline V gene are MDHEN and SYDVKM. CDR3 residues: CASSLTPGQGYEQYF. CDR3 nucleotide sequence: TGTGCCAGCAGTTTAACCCCCGGGCAGGGGTACGAGCAGTACTTC.

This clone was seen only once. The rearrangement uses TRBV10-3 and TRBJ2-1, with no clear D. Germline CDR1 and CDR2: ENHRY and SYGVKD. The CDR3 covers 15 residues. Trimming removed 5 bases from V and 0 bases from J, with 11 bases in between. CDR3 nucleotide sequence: TGTGCCATCAGTTCCCCTGTGAGCTCCTACAATGAGCAGTTCTTC. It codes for CAISSPVSSYNEQFF.

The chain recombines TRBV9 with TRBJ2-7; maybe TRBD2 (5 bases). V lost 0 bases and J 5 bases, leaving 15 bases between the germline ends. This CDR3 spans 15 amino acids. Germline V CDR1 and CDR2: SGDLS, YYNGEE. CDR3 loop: CASSVAGMVVNEQYF. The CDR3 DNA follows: TGTGCCAGCAGCGTAGCCGGGATGGTTGTCAACGAGCAGTACTTC. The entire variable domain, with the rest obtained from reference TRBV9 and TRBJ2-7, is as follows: DSGVTQTPKHLITATGQRVTLRCSPRSGDLSVYWYQQSLDQGLQFLIQYYNGEERAKGNILERFSAQQFPDLHSELNLSSLELGDSALYFCASSVAGMVVNEQYFGPGTRLTVT.

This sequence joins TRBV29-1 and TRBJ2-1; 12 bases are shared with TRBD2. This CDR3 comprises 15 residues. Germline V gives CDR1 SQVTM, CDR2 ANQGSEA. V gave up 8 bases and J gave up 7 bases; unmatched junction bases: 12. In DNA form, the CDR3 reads TGCAGCCTCAGCCGCACTAGCGGGGGGATAAATGAGCAGTTCTTC. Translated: CSLSRTSGGINEQFF.

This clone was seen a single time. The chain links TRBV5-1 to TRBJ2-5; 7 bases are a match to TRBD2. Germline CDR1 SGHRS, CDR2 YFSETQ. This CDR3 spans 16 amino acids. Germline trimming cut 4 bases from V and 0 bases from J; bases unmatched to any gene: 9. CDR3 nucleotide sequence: TGCGCCAGCAGCCGAGGGTCCGGACTAGACCAAGAGACCCAGTACTTC. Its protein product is CASSRGSGLDQETQYF.

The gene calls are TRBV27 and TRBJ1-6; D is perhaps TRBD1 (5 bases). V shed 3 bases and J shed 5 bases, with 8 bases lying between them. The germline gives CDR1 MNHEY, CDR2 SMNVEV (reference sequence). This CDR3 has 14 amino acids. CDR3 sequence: CASSFFRDNSPLHF. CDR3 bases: TGTGCCAGCAGTTTCTTCAGGGATAATTCACCCCTCCACTTT.

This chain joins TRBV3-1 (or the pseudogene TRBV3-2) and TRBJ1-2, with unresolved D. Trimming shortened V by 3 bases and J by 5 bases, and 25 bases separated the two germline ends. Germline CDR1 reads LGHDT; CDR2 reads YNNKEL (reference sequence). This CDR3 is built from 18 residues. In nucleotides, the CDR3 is TGTGCCAGCAGCCAGAGTGCCCATATCGGGATGAATCCTTATGGCTACACCTTC. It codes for CASSQSAHIGMNPYGYTF.

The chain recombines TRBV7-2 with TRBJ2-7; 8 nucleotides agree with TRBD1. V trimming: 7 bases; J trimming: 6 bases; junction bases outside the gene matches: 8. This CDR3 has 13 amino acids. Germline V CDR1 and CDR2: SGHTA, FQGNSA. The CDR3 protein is CASTGTGLSEQYF. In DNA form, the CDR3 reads TGTGCCAGCACCGGGACAGGCTTATCCGAGCAGTACTTC.

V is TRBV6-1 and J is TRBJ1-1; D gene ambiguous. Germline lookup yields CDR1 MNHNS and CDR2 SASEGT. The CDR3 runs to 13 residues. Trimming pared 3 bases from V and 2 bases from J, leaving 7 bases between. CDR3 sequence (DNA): TGTGCCAGCAGTGACAGGCCCAACACTGAAGCTTTCTTT. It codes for CASSDRPNTEAFF.

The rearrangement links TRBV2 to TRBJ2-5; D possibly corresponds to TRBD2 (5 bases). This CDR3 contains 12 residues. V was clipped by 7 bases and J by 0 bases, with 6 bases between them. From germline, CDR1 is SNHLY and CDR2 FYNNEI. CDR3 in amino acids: CASTGYQETQYF. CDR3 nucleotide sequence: TGTGCCAGCACGGGGTACCAAGAGACCCAGTACTTC.

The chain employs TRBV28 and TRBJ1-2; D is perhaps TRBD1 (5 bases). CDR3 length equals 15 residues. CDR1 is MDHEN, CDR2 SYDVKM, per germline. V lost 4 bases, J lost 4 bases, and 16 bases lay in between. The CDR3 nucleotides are TGTGCCAGCAGTTCTATAGGGGCAGGGTCCTATGGCTACACCTTC. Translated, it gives CASSSIGAGSYGYTF.

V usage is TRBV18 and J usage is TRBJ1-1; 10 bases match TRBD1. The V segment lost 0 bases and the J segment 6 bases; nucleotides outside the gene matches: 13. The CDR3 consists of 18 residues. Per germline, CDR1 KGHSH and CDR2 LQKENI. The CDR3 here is CASSPPRSGQGLRAEAFF. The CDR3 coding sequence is TGTGCCAGCTCACCACCGCGATCGGGACAGGGGTTACGCGCTGAAGCTTTCTTT. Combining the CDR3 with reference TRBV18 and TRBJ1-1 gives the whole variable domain NAGVMQNPRHLVRRRGQEARLRCSPMKGHSHVYWYRQLPEEGLKFMVYLQKENIIDESGMPKERFSAEFPKEGPSILRIQQVVRGDSAAYFCASSPPRSGQGLRAEAFFGQGTRLTVV.

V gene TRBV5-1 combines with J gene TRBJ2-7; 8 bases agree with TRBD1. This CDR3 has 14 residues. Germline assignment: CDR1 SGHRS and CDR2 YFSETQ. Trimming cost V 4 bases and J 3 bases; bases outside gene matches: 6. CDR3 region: CASSPRGLIYEQYF. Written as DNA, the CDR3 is TGCGCCAGCAGCCCCAGGGGGCTTATCTACGAGCAGTACTTC.

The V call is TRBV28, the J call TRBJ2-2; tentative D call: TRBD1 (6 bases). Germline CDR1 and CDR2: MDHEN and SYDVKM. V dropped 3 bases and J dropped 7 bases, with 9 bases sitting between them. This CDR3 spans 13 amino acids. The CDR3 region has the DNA TGTGCCAGCAGTTTGGACAGCCACGGGGAGCTGTTTTTT. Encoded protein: CASSLDSHGELFF.

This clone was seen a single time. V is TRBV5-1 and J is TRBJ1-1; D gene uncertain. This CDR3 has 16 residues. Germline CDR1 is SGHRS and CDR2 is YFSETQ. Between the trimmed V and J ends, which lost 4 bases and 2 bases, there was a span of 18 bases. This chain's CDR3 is CASSRLKTEFNTEAFF. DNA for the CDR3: TGCGCCAGCAGCAGACTCAAGACGGAGTTTAACACTGAAGCTTTCTTT.

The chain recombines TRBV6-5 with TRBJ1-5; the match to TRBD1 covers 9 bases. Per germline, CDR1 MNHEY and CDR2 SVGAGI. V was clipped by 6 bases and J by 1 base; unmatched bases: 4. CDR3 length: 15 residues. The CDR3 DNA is TGTGCCAGCAGGTCGACAGGGGGAAGCAATCAGCCCCAGCATTTT. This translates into CASRSTGGSNQPQHF.

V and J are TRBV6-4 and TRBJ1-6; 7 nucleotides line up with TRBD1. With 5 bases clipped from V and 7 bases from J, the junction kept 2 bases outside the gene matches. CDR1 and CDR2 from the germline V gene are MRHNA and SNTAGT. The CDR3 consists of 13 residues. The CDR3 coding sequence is TGTGCCAGCAGTCCGGACAGGAATTCACCCCTCCACTTT. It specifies CASSPDRNSPLHF.

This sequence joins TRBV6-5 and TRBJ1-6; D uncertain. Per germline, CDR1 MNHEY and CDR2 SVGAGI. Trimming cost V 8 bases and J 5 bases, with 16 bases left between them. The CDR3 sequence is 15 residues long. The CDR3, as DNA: TGTGCCAGCTCAAGAGGAGGGATAAATAATTCACCCCTCCACTTT. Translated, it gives CASSRGGINNSPLHF.

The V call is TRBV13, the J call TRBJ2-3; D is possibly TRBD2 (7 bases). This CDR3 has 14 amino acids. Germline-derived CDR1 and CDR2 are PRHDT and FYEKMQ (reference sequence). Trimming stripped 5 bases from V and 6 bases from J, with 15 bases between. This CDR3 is CASSLRTAGDTQYF. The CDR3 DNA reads TGTGCCAGCAGCCTGAGGACAGCGGGGGATACGCAGTATTTT. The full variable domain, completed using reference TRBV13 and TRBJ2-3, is AAGVIQSPRHLIKEKRETATLKCYPIPRHDTVYWYQQGPGQDPQFLISFYEKMQSDKGSIPDRFSAQQFSDYHSELNMSSLELGDSALYFCASSLRTAGDTQYFGPGTRLTVL.

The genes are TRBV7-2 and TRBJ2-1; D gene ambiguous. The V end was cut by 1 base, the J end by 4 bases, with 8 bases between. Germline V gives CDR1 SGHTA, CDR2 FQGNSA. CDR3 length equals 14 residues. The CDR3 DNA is TGTGCCAGCAGCTTAGACCCCTATTACAATGAGCAGTTCTTC. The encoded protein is CASSLDPYYNEQFF.

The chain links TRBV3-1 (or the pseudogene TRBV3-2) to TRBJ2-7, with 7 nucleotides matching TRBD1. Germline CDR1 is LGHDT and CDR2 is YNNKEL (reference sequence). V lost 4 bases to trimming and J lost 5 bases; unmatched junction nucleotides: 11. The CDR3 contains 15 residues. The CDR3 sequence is CASSPDLTGFNEQYF. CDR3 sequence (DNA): TGTGCCAGCAGCCCAGATCTGACAGGGTTCAACGAGCAGTACTTC.